The clone carrying this TCR delta chain was seen only a few times. The sample comes from a study of gamma-delta T cells after stem cell transplantation. With V trimmed by 5 bases and J by 11 bases, 12 bases remained unmatched. The CDR3 is 15 amino acids. Germline CDR1 TSWWSYY, CDR2 QGS. With CATT, TCRdb re-called clones from the RT-PCR reads. The top ten clones hold roughly 29% of a sample with 1,500 to 2,500 delta-chain clones, approximately 6.5% of them seen once. Sequencing input: gamma-delta T cells. The clonotype comes from a human donor. It is not recorded whose cells these are; they may come from a transplant donor. This chain joins TRDV1 and TRDJ1; 12 bases align to TRDD3. CDR3 loop: CALGKALGDTLWLIF. Here the CDR3 DNA reads TGTGCTCTTGGGAAAGCCCTGGGGGATACGCTATGGCTCATCTTT.